This T cell receptor beta chain emerged from a study of shared clonotypes between healthy human individuals (dated by TCRdb to 2018 to 2021). A note on the overall study: Three men and a couple of women, aged 18 to 49 years, made up the cohort. For each donor, CD4 naive and CD4 memory were each run on three plates, CD8 naive on two plates, and CD8 memory on one plate. The study deeply sequenced blood TCR repertoires of about 5 healthy adults to estimate repertoire size and the extent of clonotype sharing between individuals. Libraries were prepared and TCR repertoires were sequenced by different laboratories using diverse techniques, in order to increase sequencing depth and limit assay-specific biases. Leukapheresis yielded between about 0.85 and 10 billion PBMCs per donor. Here is what the overall study found, with its caveats: Even with the large sequencing depth, rarefaction of the sorted-subset datasets indicated that sequencing was incomplete. Estimated clonotype richness was generally larger for naive than for memory subsets. The genetic and exposure-history diversity represented was limited by the small number of donors. About 5% of naive CD4, 3.5% of naive CD8, approximately 2.2% of memory CD4, and 0.4% of memory CD8 clonotypes were shared across a few donors. Pairwise subsampling led to the expectation that sequencing depth would affect the degree of clonotype sharing among donors. Compared with non-shared clonotypes, the clonotypes found in all four sorted-subset donors had higher generation probabilities. Sampling was restricted to blood, and TCR repertoires in tissues likely differ from the TCR repertoires found in blood.

Deletion took 5 bases off V and 3 bases off J, with a span of 17 bases between the germline ends. The cysteine opens and the phenylalanine closes a CDR3 of 15 amino acids. Only the CDR3 DNA stays, 45 bases, in frame from base 1. CDR1 is given as SGHTA and CDR2 as FQGNSA, both from the germline V gene. The donors were healthy, HIV-negative adults with no recently reported acute infections or vaccinations. All donors were Caucasian adults living in Nashville, Tennessee, USA. CD8 memory samples combined magnetically selected CD45RO+ cells with CCR7-negative CD45RA+ effector memory (TemRA) cells. After blood collection by leukapheresis, PBMCs were isolated using Ficoll-Histopaque density gradient centrifugation and then cryopreserved in the vapor phase of liquid nitrogen. Analytical flow cytometry was used to check the purity and quantity of each magnetically sorted T cell population. Genomic DNA was isolated from each sorted fraction and quantified by UV absorbance on a Nanodrop 2000c.

On this clone itself: Its antigen specificity is not known. Base-call qualities are not available, and no considerably larger clone is one nucleotide away.

TCR CDR3 regions were amplified from genomic DNA by multiplex PCR using the deep immunoSEQ assay. Extracted genomic DNA from each cell subset was distributed evenly across all wells of several immunoSEQ 96-well plates, and each plate was treated as a replicate. Each replicate PCR for sorted subsets received about 180 ng genomic DNA, equal to about 29,000 T cell genomes. Purified libraries were quantified with a Qubit 3.0 fluorometer, sized on a Bioanalyzer 2100, and re-quantified with the KAPA Library Quantification kit. Each immunoSEQ 96-well plate was sequenced on its own single-read 150-cycle Illumina NextSeq 550 flow cell. As for the original processing: Because the immunoSEQ output held only junctional sequences and lacked quality scores, the filtering could not match the filtering applied to full-length reads. Sequences were annotated with PyIR, a Python wrapper for IgBLAST v1.9, and V/J genes and CDR3 were assigned using IMGT germline references. Any read was removed if the V/J assignment was weak (E-value above 1e-6), the CDR3 was missing, or the read contained stop codons, out-of-frame junctions, or ambiguous translated residues. V3J clonotypes were defined by identical inferred V gene, J gene, and CDR3 amino acid sequence. The percentage overlap between two repertoires was calculated by dividing the number of shared unique clonotypes by the size of the smaller repertoire. Repertoire richness was assessed with RTK rarefaction, the Chao1 estimator, and Recon v2.1 estimates of unobserved clonotypes. OLGA was used to compute generation probabilities for all TCRbeta clonotypes that the gDNA method yielded from a handful of donors. What TCRdb holds here is the immuneACCESS table cut down to in-frame rearrangements. Part of the clones is not present; checked against another copy, under half of the missing clones reflect an unresolved V gene, and the others are unexplained. The V and J calls and the clone size are those of that table, but D and trimming were determined from the DNA. The sample profile shows about 100,000 clones; about 72% of them were found once. The ten largest clonotypes hold over 20% of the sample.

The receptor comes from a woman aged 25 to 39 in good health. The V and J genes are TRBV7-2 and TRBJ2-7, with TRBD1 as a weak D call on 8 bases. The specimen sequenced was memory CD8+ T cells sorted from blood. The sample's cell subset or site, from its label and the paper: CD45RO+ cells pooled with CCR7-negative TemRA cells. The DNA sequence is as follows: TGTGCCAGCAGCCCCGGGCGGGGGACAGGCTACGAGCAGTACTTC. Its product reads: CASSPGRGTGYEQYF.